This T cell receptor (beta chain) was sequenced for a study of blood T cells in healthy people across ages. Study results and caveats: More naive CD4+ cells and higher diversity were found in long-lived than in aged donors.

Every participating donor contributed roughly 11 milliliters of peripheral blood through a draw. The germline CDR1 and CDR2 sequences are SGHDN and FVKESK. Trimming stripped 4 bases from V and 2 bases from J, with 15 bases between. This CDR3 has 15 amino acids. For this clonotype: Antigen unknown.

A second PCR, run for about 7 to 11 cycles, used a sample-barcoded 5' primer plus a J-beta primer mix. One entry per CDR3 protein results from TCRdb running MiXCR on the 5' RACE reads. The sample shows about 800,000 distinct CDR3 sequences, just under 25% of them seen only once. These data also featured in a second study, about T cells of mothers and their children. As reported in that work: The study found thymic selection shapes TCR recombination output similarly in related and unrelated pairs.

The sequenced sample consisted of blood. The TCR sequence derives from a boy younger than 18 in good health. The rearrangement uses TRBV14 and TRBJ2-7; D may be TRBD2 (6 bases). The CDR3 DNA follows: TGTGCCAGCAGCCCTTCGCGGGGCCTTACCTACGAGCAGTACTTC. Translated: CASSPSRGLTYEQYF.